This T cell receptor (beta chain) was profiled in a study of shared clonotypes between healthy human individuals. The J segment lost 6 bases and the V segment lost 5 bases, leaving 7 bases of the junction unmatched. The germline V gene has CDR1 GTSNPN and CDR2 SVGIG (reference sequence). The CDR3 covers 13 residues. Sequencing used immunoSEQ multiplex PCR; TCRdb keeps in-frame clones, though not all of them. Counted here are fewer than 600,000 clones, about 74% occurring once; the ten biggest clones make up approximately 12%. This clone came up many times. The sample has other DNA sequences that encode this CDR3 too.

Sequencing was performed on PBMCs. The rearrangement joins TRBV30 to TRBJ2-7; 10 bases fit TRBD2. The sequence was obtained from a middle-aged woman in good health. Some clones in this sample may be carry-over from other donors' samples. For the CDR3, the DNA is TGTGCCTGGGCGACTAGCGGGTCTGGCGAGCAGTACTTC. This gives the protein CAWATSGSGEQYF.